The 30 T cell receptor beta chains below come from one sample, sequenced in a study of cytotoxic CD8 clonotypes in ibrutinib-treated CLL. Profiling relied on immunoSEQ multiplex PCR, and the TCRdb table lists in-frame clones only, not all of them. The sample lists under 200,000 clones, 81% occurring once. The source material was PBMCs, sampled after 12 months of ibrutinib treatment. The receptors were sampled from a human donor with chronic lymphocytic leukemia.

This sequence joins TRBV7-6 and TRBJ2-7, with a possible D match to TRBD1 (5 bases). CDR3 size: 14 residues. Germline-derived CDR1 and CDR2 are SGHVS and FNYEAQ. V gave up 6 bases and J gave up 7 bases, with 19 bases separating them. For the CDR3, the DNA is TGTGCCAGCAGTAACCCCGACAGTTCCGATGAGCAGTACTTC. This gives the protein CASSNPDSSDEQYF.

Concerning this clone itself: Here the CDR3 omits its conserved ending phenylalanine or tryptophan, so a read error is the likely source. No DNA is shown, since the ends of the CDR3 on it are uncertain; the CDR3 is the one TCRdb lists. This sequence joins TRBV11-2 and TRBJ2-7. Termini included, the CDR3 measures 13 amino acids. CDR1 and CDR2 from the germline V gene are SGHAT and FQNNGV. The CDR3 reads CASSSLDGRSMEY.

The chain recombines TRBV19 with TRBJ1-2, with 7 nucleotides matching TRBD1. The CDR3 runs 14 residues. Losses at the gene ends were 7 bases for V and 4 bases for J; bases not matched to a gene: 9. Germline CDR1 reads LNHDA; CDR2 reads SQIVND (reference sequence). The CDR3 sequence is CASNPLGGTYGYTF. Written as DNA, the CDR3 is TGTGCCAGTAACCCCCTAGGGGGCACCTATGGCTACACCTTC.

Only one count was recorded for this clone. This chain joins TRBV7-3 and TRBJ2-2; D is unresolved. Trimming pared 3 bases from V and 0 bases from J, leaving 5 bases between. Germline V gene lookup returns CDR1 SGHTA and CDR2 FQGTGA. The CDR3 covers 14 residues. CDR3 residues: CASSFSSNTGELFF. The CDR3, as DNA: TGTGCCAGCAGCTTTAGTTCGAACACCGGGGAGCTGTTTTTT.

The chain joins TRBV4-3 to TRBJ2-7, with a possible D match to TRBD2 (5 bases). The CDR3 runs 16 residues. Deletions cut 0 bases from V and 0 bases from J, with 12 bases between. Germline loops: CDR1 LGHNA, CDR2 YSLEER. In DNA, the CDR3 is TGCGCCAGCAGCCAAGATAAAGGACTGCCCTCCTACGAGCAGTACTTC. As protein: CASSQDKGLPSYEQYF.

The CDR3 sequence: CASSLQGGRTGELFF. CDR3 bases: TGCGCCAGCAGCTTGCAAGGGGGGCGGACCGGGGAGCTGTTTTTT. V gene TRBV5-1 combines with J gene TRBJ2-2, with D possibly being TRBD1 or TRBD2 (6 bases each). There are 15 residues in the CDR3. V lost 1 base and J lost 5, with 12 bases in between. The germline V gene has CDR1 SGHRS and CDR2 YFSETQ.

Turning to this clone: A read error may produce the germline difference seen at one junction end. The chain links TRBV7-7 to TRBJ2-7; the D gene is possibly TRBD2 (5 bases). There are 13 residues in the CDR3. Looked up from germline, CDR1 is SSHAT and CDR2 is FNYEAQ (reference sequence). The CDR3 DNA sequence: TGTGCTAGCAGCTTGGGAGCGACCTACGAGCAGTACTTC. Translation gives CASSLGATYEQYF.

This rearrangement joins TRBV11-3 to TRBJ2-5, with a weak D call TRBD2 (6 bases). Trimming cost V 6 bases and J 2 bases, with 16 bases left between them. The CDR3 is 15 residues long. Germline CDR1 SGHNT, CDR2 YENEEA. The CDR3 nucleotides are TGTGCCAGCAGTTTGGAGGGCGGGGTGCAAGAGACCCAGTACTTC. It is translated as CASSLEGGVQETQYF.

The CDR3 nucleotides read TGCGCCAGCAGCCAAGATGACGGGACAGGGACTAAAAAACTGTTTTTT. Translated: CASSQDDGTGTKKLFF. The J gene is TRBJ1-4, the V gene TRBV4-3; 9 positions agree with TRBD1. V lost 0 bases to trimming and J lost 9 bases; unmatched junction nucleotides: 8. Germline loops: CDR1 LGHNA, CDR2 YSLEER. The length of the CDR3 is 16 residues.

The rearrangement joins TRBV5-8 to TRBJ1-5; the D is unclear. The CDR3 totals 20 residues. V lost 3 bases, J lost 6 bases, and 31 bases lay in between. CDR1 and CDR2 (germline): SGHTS, YDEGEE. The CDR3 nucleotides read TGTGCCAGCAGCTGGACCCATTTGACCCCTGGATTTGACGAGAGTCAGCCCCAGCATTTT. The encoded protein is CASSWTHLTPGFDESQPQHF.

With regard to this clone: An end of the junction does not agree with germline; a read error may underlie this. CDR3 sequence reads: CASSELALF. The CDR3 DNA is TGTGCCAGCAGTGAACTAGCCCTATTC. This rearrangement joins TRBV2 to TRBJ2-7, with D maybe TRBD2 (5 bases). The CDR3 covers 9 residues. The germline V gene has CDR1 SNHLY and CDR2 FYNNEI. The full variable domain, its missing parts supplied by reference TRBV2 and TRBJ2-7, is EPEVTQTPSHQVTQMGQEVILRCVPISNHLYFYWYRQILGQKVEFLVSFYNNEISEKSEIFDDQFSVERPDGSNFTLKIRSTKLEDSAMYFCASSELALFGPGTRLTVT.

The chain has TRBV7-8 and TRBJ2-7; 9 nucleotides match TRBD1. The CDR3 is 17 amino acids. Trimming at V came to 5 bases and at J to 0 bases, leaving 11 bases not matched to a gene. The germline V gene encodes CDR1 SGHVS and CDR2 FQNEAQ. The CDR3 spells CASSKKRQGGDSYEQYF. CDR3 DNA: TGTGCCAGCAGCAAAAAACGACAGGGGGGAGACTCCTACGAGCAGTACTTC.

The chain recombines TRBV4-2 with TRBJ2-7; D assignment may be TRBD1 or TRBD2 (5 bases each). Germline V gives CDR1 LGHNA, CDR2 YNFKEQ. The germline V and J ends were trimmed by 0 bases and 4 bases, with 7 bases remaining between them. This CDR3 has 13 residues. CDR3 residues: CASSQDGGYEQYF. DNA for the CDR3: TGTGCCAGCAGCCAAGATGGGGGATACGAGCAGTACTTC.

The chain uses TRBV2 and TRBJ2-5; 7 bases are shared with TRBD2. CDR1 SNHLY and CDR2 FYNNEI come from the germline V gene. This CDR3 is 15 amino acids long. With 6 bases clipped from V and 5 bases from J, the junction kept 12 bases outside the gene matches. The CDR3 region has the DNA TGTGCCAGCAGCCCTCAACGCGGGGGATTTGAGACCCAGTACTTC. This translates into CASSPQRGGFETQYF.

This clone has a single count. The rearrangement joins TRBV10-3 to TRBJ2-7, with TRBD1 as a possible D gene (5 bases). From germline, CDR1 is ENHRY and CDR2 SYGVKD. The CDR3 length is 16 residues. The germline V and J ends were trimmed by 6 bases and 2 bases, with 20 bases remaining between them. CDR3 nucleotides: TGTGCCATCAGCGACAGTTCCGGCCTTGGCACCTACGAGCAGTACTTC. Translated: CAISDSSGLGTYEQYF.

The chain carries TRBV4-3 and TRBJ2-5, with 10 bases that match TRBD2. The CDR3 runs to 17 residues. The germline V gene has CDR1 LGHNA and CDR2 YSLEER. V lost 1 base and J lost 4; bases outside the gene matches: 9. Written as DNA, the CDR3 is TGCGCCAGCAGCCAAGGGCTAGCGGGAGTGTCGGGAGAGACCCAGTACTTC. It encodes CASSQGLAGVSGETQYF.

CDR3 amino acids: CASSPTSGNNEQFF. CDR3 DNA sequence: TGTGCCAGCAGCCCGACTAGCGGGAACAATGAGCAGTTCTTC. The V and J genes are TRBV7-3 and TRBJ2-1; 11 nucleotides align to TRBD2. The germline V gene encodes CDR1 SGHTA and CDR2 FQGTGA. The V and J ends lost 5 bases and 5 bases, in that order; junction bases with no gene match: 2. There are 14 residues in the CDR3.

The CDR3 nucleotides read TGTGCCAGCAGTTTATGGGTCGGGGAGCTGTTTTTT. It specifies CASSLWVGELFF. The chain employs TRBV28 and TRBJ2-2; D remains ambiguous. Germline CDR1 and CDR2: MDHEN and SYDVKM. The germline V and J ends were trimmed by 0 bases and 7 bases, with 3 bases remaining between them. The CDR3 is 12 amino acids.

A few counts support this clone. CDR3 loop: CASSLLQGGGNTGELFF. The CDR3, as DNA: TGCGCCAGCAGCCTTCTACAGGGAGGGGGGAACACCGGGGAGCTGTTTTTT. The chain is built from TRBV4-3 and TRBJ2-2, with D tentatively TRBD2 (7 bases). CDR3 length equals 17 residues. The V end lost 4 bases, the J end lost 1 base, and 16 bases lay between the germline ends. The germline gives CDR1 LGHNA, CDR2 YSLEER.

The rearrangement links TRBV27 to TRBJ1-2; D not certain. V was pared by 5 bases and J by 5 bases, with 12 bases between. From germline, CDR1 is MNHEY and CDR2 SMNVEV (reference sequence). The CDR3 runs to 13 residues. CDR3 protein: CASSTRGRYGYTF. The DNA for the CDR3 is TGTGCCAGCAGTACCCGAGGGAGATATGGCTACACCTTC.

The chain carries TRBV4-2 and TRBJ2-1, with D possibly being TRBD2 (7 bases). V was clipped by 1 base and J by 16 bases, with 17 bases between them. The CDR3 has 13 amino acids. CDR1 is LGHNA, CDR2 YNFKEQ, per germline. The CDR3 DNA follows: TGTGCCAGCAGCCAAGTAGAAAGTGGGGGGGCTTTCTTC. It is translated as CASSQVESGGAFF.

Here the CDR3 reads CSVEGWRDRPSTDTQYF. In DNA form, the CDR3 reads TGCAGCGTTGAGGGGTGGAGGGACCGGCCCAGCACAGATACGCAGTATTTT. The chain combines TRBV29-1 with TRBJ2-3; D possibly corresponds to TRBD2 (6 bases). CDR3 length: 17 amino acids. The germline gives CDR1 SQVTM, CDR2 ANQGSEA. Between the trimmed V and J ends, which lost 3 bases and 0 bases, there was a span of 19 bases.

The V gene is TRBV2, the J gene TRBJ2-5; TRBD1 matches 7 bases. In germline, CDR1 is SNHLY, CDR2 FYNNEI. V lost 8 bases, J lost 3 bases, and 3 bases stayed unmatched. CDR3 length equals 12 residues. CDR3 in DNA: TGTGCCAGCGGACAGGAGAAAGAGACCCAGTACTTC. Amino acids: CASGQEKETQYF. The full variable domain, with the rest looked up from reference TRBV2 and TRBJ2-5, is EPEVTQTPSHQVTQMGQEVILRCVPISNHLYFYWYRQILGQKVEFLVSFYNNEISEKSEIFDDQFSVERPDGSNFTLKIRSTKLEDSAMYFCASGQEKETQYFGPGTRLLVL.

The V and J genes are TRBV27 and TRBJ1-4; 7 bases are shared with TRBD1. This CDR3 has 15 residues. Germline loops: CDR1 MNHEY, CDR2 SMNVEV (reference sequence). J was trimmed by 7 bases and V by 8 bases; bases with no gene match: 13. The CDR3 here is CASRGRGRKGEKLFF. In DNA form, the CDR3 reads TGTGCCAGCCGAGGCAGGGGGAGAAAAGGTGAAAAACTGTTTTTT.

The CDR3 coding sequence is TGCGCCAGCAGCCAAGGTCGACAGGGACGGGTTGGAAACACCATATATTTT. This encodes CASSQGRQGRVGNTIYF. The rearrangement joins TRBV4-1 to TRBJ1-3; TRBD1 matches 7 bases. This CDR3 is 17 amino acids long. V dropped 1 base and J dropped 3; count of bases not matched to a gene: 9. The germline V gene encodes CDR1 MGHRA and CDR2 YSYEKL.

This chain joins TRBV7-2 and TRBJ2-1; 9 bases agree with TRBD2. CDR3 size: 17 residues. Germline V gene data show CDR1 as SGHTA and CDR2 as FQGNSA. The J segment lost 5 bases and the V segment lost 2 bases, leaving 10 bases of the junction unmatched. The CDR3 DNA sequence: TGTGCCAGCAGCTTACGGGACCCGCGGGAGGGAAACAATGAGCAGTTCTTC. This codes for CASSLRDPREGNNEQFF.

The chain is built from TRBV6-5 and TRBJ2-3; D gene unclear. The ends were cut back, 2 bases at V and 5 bases at J, with 5 bases in the middle. The germline V gene encodes CDR1 MNHEY and CDR2 SVGAGI. The CDR3 has 12 residues. The CDR3 is CASSYRLDTQYF. The CDR3 nucleotides read TGTGCCAGCAGTTACAGGCTAGATACGCAGTATTTT.

The chain has TRBV7-3 and TRBJ2-5, with D possibly TRBD1 on 6 matching bases. The ends were cut back, 6 bases at V and 5 bases at J, with 16 bases in the middle. This CDR3 is 14 amino acids long. Germline-derived CDR1 and CDR2 are SGHTA and FQGTGA. This CDR3 reads CASSLYRVGETQYF. CDR3 nucleotide sequence: TGTGCCAGCAGTTTATACAGGGTTGGGGAGACCCAGTACTTC.

The chain combines TRBV6-5 with TRBJ1-2; TRBD1 matches at 7 bases. This CDR3 has 14 residues. Germline V lookup: CDR1 MNHEY, CDR2 SVGAGI. J lost 3 bases, V lost 6 bases, and 7 bases had no gene match. The CDR3 DNA reads TGTGCCAGCAGCCGACTACAGGGGTACTATGGCTACACCTTC. Its translation: CASSRLQGYYGYTF.

This clone was observed a single time. The chain has TRBV6-5 and TRBJ2-6, with no clear D. The length of the CDR3 is 16 residues. Germline CDR1 MNHEY, CDR2 SVGAGI. The V gene lost 2 bases and the J gene lost 0 bases, with 8 bases spanning the gap. The CDR3, as DNA: TGTGCCAGCAGTTACCAGGCTACCTCTGGGGCCAACGTCCTGACTTTC. It is translated as CASSYQATSGANVLTF.